This passage covers 13 T cell receptor beta chains from one sample sequenced in a study of regulatory T cells in long-lasting Graves disease. Time point in this sample: newly diagnosed GD, antithyroid drugs for less than 3 months. RNA isolated from PBMCs was used to make the TCR library. For TCR beta, libraries came from iRepertoire HTBI primers and Arm-PCR of CDR3 regions. TCRdb re-called the multiplex PCR reads with MiXCR, one entry per CDR3 protein. The table lists a few hundred thousand distinct CDR3 sequences, 20% to 25% of them singletons, with roughly 13% in the top ten. Sequencing used peripheral blood mononuclear cells (PBMCs), obtained at new diagnosis, from a patient treated with antithyroid drugs. The receptors shown here come from a female donor with Graves disease.

This clonotype was recorded many times. The V and J genes are TRBV9 and TRBJ2-2; D is unresolved. Looked up from germline, CDR1 is SGDLS and CDR2 is YYNGEE. The CDR3 runs to 14 residues. V gave up 3 bases and J gave up 2 bases, with 8 bases separating them. CDR3 nucleotide sequence: TGTGCCAGCAGCGGGGCTACAAACACCGGGGAGCTGTTTTTT. It is translated as CASSGATNTGELFF.

This clonotype was observed at least ten times. A junction end diverges from the germline sequence, so it may reflect a read error. V usage is TRBV11-2 and J usage is TRBJ2-1; tentatively, D is TRBD1 or TRBD2 (5 bases each). The CDR3 loop spans 17 amino acids. Germline CDR1 reads SGHAT; CDR2 reads FQNNGV. The CDR3 DNA follows: TGTGCCAGCAGCTTAGCGGGGCTCGGGACCTCCGACAATGAGCAGTTCTTC. Translated: CASSLAGLGTSDNEQFF.

Many counts were recorded for this clonotype. The chain is built from TRBV7-9 and TRBJ2-7; 7 positions match TRBD1. The V gene's germline CDR1 is SEHNR and CDR2 FQNEAQ (reference sequence). The V gene end was trimmed by 5 bases and the J gene end by 1 base; junction bases not matched to a gene: 2. CDR3 length: 13 amino acids. CDR3 bases: TGTGCCAGCAGCGAGGACAGGTCCTACGAGCAGTACTTC. Translation gives CASSEDRSYEQYF.

To note about this clonotype: A much larger clonotype is one base distant, so this may be a read error. This chain links TRBV18 with TRBJ1-1; possibly TRBD1 for D (5 bases). There are 11 residues in the CDR3. Looked up from germline, CDR1 is KGHSH and CDR2 is LQKENI. The CDR3 sequence: CASPPAGGAFF. The DNA for the CDR3 is TGTGCCAGCCCACCGGCGGGGGGAGCTTTCTTT.

This clonotype was seen repeatedly, ten times or more. The rearrangement uses TRBV7-9 and TRBJ2-5; 7 bases are shared with TRBD1. The CDR3 totals 14 residues. Germline-derived CDR1 and CDR2 are SEHNR and FQNEAQ (reference sequence). Trimming removed 2 bases from V and 5 bases from J; junction bases left unmatched: 5. CDR3 residues: CASSLSRGFETQYF. CDR3 coding DNA: TGTGCCAGCAGCTTAAGCAGGGGGTTCGAGACCCAGTACTTC.

This clonotype has just a few counts. The V and J genes are TRBV5-6 and TRBJ1-5; D gene ambiguous. Trimming took 2 bases from V and 7 from J, leaving 7 bases between them. This CDR3 contains 12 residues. The germline CDR1 and CDR2 sequences are SGHDT and YYEEEE. In nucleotides, the CDR3 is TGTGCCAGCAGCTTCGCGGGGCAGCCCCAGCATTTT. It translates to CASSFAGQPQHF.

The sample holds a few counts of this clonotype. A read error may explain this, as a much larger clone is one base away. The chain joins TRBV24-1 to TRBJ1-1; a weak D match, TRBD1 (5 bases). The CDR3 consists of 12 residues. Looked up from germline, CDR1 is KGHDR and CDR2 is SFDVKD. CDR3 in DNA: TGTGCCACTAGTTTAGGAGGGACTGAAGCTTCCTTT. The encoded protein is CATSLGGTEASF.

CDR3 protein: CASSDTGIGTDTQYF. In DNA form, the CDR3 reads TGTGCCAGCAGTGACACAGGGATCGGCACAGATACGCAGTATTTT. This chain joins TRBV2 and TRBJ2-3; the D gene is possibly TRBD1 (6 bases). Trimming pared 3 bases from V and 1 base from J, leaving 11 bases between. The germline gives CDR1 SNHLY, CDR2 FYNNEI. This CDR3 is built from 15 residues.

CDR3 in DNA: TGTGCCAGTAGTATAGTTTCTCCGGCAGGGTTCCCACCAGAGACCCAGTACTTC. Its protein product is CASSIVSPAGFPPETQYF. The chain carries TRBV19 and TRBJ2-5, with a weak D call TRBD1 (5 bases). From germline, CDR1 is LNHDA and CDR2 SQIVND (reference sequence). This CDR3 has 18 residues. V was cut by 1 base and J by 4 bases, with 22 bases left in between. The whole variable domain, remainder taken from reference TRBV19 and TRBJ2-5, is DGGITQSPKYLFRKEGQNVTLSCEQNLNHDAMYWYRQDPGQGLRLIYYSQIVNDFQKGDIAEGYSVSREKKESFPLTVTSAQKNPTAFYLCASSIVSPAGFPPETQYFGPGTRLLVL.

As to this clonotype: A far larger clone is just one base off, so this is likely a read error. The chain carries TRBV5-1 and TRBJ2-1, with 7 positions matching TRBD1. The CDR3 length is 14 residues. V shed 6 bases, J shed 10 bases, and the junction held 13 bases outside the gene matches. Per the germline V gene, CDR1 is SGHRS and CDR2 is YFSETQ. The CDR3 DNA reads as TGCGCCAGCACCAGGGACAGTACGTCCTACGAGCAGTTCTTC. Protein sequence: CASTRDSTSYEQFF.

This clonotype was counted at least ten times. The V call is TRBV5-1, the J call TRBJ2-3; no definite D call. V lost 4 bases and J lost 2, with 17 bases in between. From germline, CDR1 is SGHRS and CDR2 YFSETQ. The CDR3 is 16 residues long. CDR3 sequence (DNA): TGCGCCAGCAGCGGACCCCCGCCCGCCAACACAGATACGCAGTATTTT. Translating it yields CASSGPPPANTDTQYF.

This sequence joins TRBV20-1 and TRBJ2-7; no firm D call. This CDR3 region has 15 residues. Trimming took off 6 bases at V and 4 bases at J, with 22 bases between the two ends. Germline loops: CDR1 DFQATT, CDR2 SNEGSKA (reference sequence). The CDR3, as DNA: TGCAGTGCGCACCCGACCCTAGGGAATCGATACGAGCAGTACTTC. The encoded protein is CSAHPTLGNRYEQYF.

This clonotype was seen more than once but under ten times. J is TRBJ1-6 and V is TRBV28; D is unresolved. V shed 6 bases and J shed 7 bases, with 10 bases lying between them. Germline CDR1 and CDR2: MDHEN and SYDVKM. CDR3 length: 13 residues. The CDR3 nucleotides read TGTGCCAGCAGCGCTGTCGGGAATTCACCCCTCCACTTT. Its translation: CASSAVGNSPLHF.